The rows below give T cell receptor beta chains drawn from one sample of a study of blood T cell repertoires in COVID-19. The method was immunoSEQ multiplex PCR; TCRdb's version includes in-frame clones alone and lacks a portion of them. The sample comprises some 140,000 clones, almost 85% of which are singletons, and approximately 1.5% rests with the top ten. Sequenced: peripheral blood. Receptors originate from a man in his fifties or sixties with acute or convalescent COVID-19. Each CDR3 is given with its conserved first and last residue. The order of the fields is D gene, clone size, J gene, CDR3 length, V gene, CDR3 protein, CDR3 DNA. A D gene is named only where the DNA matches it firmly. Clone sizes are given selectively: once, few, many, or a class where the clone is expanded.

D gene: TRBD1
clone size: .
J gene: TRBJ2-7
CDR3 length: 15
V gene: TRBV10-2
CDR3 protein: CASSSGTGVSYEQYF
CDR3 DNA: TGCGCCAGCAGTAGCGGGACAGGGGTTTCCTACGAGCAGTACTTC

D gene: TRBD1
clone size: .
J gene: TRBJ2-7
CDR3 length: 15
V gene: TRBV6-7
CDR3 protein: CASSPNRGPGYEQYF
CDR3 DNA: TGTGCCAGCAGTCCGAACAGGGGACCTGGCTACGAGCAGTACTTC

D gene: TRBD2
clone size: .
J gene: TRBJ2-1
CDR3 length: 15
V gene: TRBV20-1
CDR3 protein: CSASGAGGGYNEQFF
CDR3 DNA: TGCAGTGCTAGTGGTGCGGGAGGGGGATACAATGAGCAGTTCTTC

D gene: .
clone size: .
J gene: TRBJ1-4
CDR3 length: 16
V gene: TRBV18
CDR3 protein: CASSPPGSAGNEKLFF
CDR3 DNA: TGTGCCAGCTCACCACCCGGTTCTGCGGGTAATGAAAAACTGTTTTTT

D gene: TRBD1
clone size: .
J gene: TRBJ1-5
CDR3 length: 18
V gene: TRBV27
CDR3 protein: CASTPTGSVFSGNQPQHF
CDR3 DNA: TGTGCCAGCACCCCGACAGGGTCAGTGTTCTCTGGCAATCAGCCCCAGCATTTT

D gene: .
clone size: .
J gene: TRBJ1-1
CDR3 length: 16
V gene: TRBV5-1
CDR3 protein: CASSLPGSGGWTEAFF
CDR3 DNA: TGCGCCAGCAGCTTGCCGGGATCAGGAGGGTGGACTGAAGCTTTCTTT

D gene: .
clone size: once
J gene: TRBJ1-2
CDR3 length: 13
V gene: TRBV2
CDR3 protein: CASSEGTDYGYTF
CDR3 DNA: TGTGCCAGCAGTGAAGGGACAGACTATGGCTACACCTTC

D gene: .
clone size: .
J gene: TRBJ2-7
CDR3 length: 16
V gene: TRBV29-1
CDR3 protein: CSVDYARELRSYEQYF
CDR3 DNA: TGCAGCGTTGATTATGCCCGGGAACTACGCTCCTACGAGCAGTACTTC

D gene: .
clone size: .
J gene: TRBJ1-4
CDR3 length: 15
V gene: TRBV5-1
CDR3 protein: CASSSSGRDDEKLFF
CDR3 DNA: TGCGCCAGCAGCTCCAGCGGACGGGATGACGAAAAACTGTTTTTT

D gene: TRBD1
clone size: .
J gene: TRBJ1-2
CDR3 length: 15
V gene: TRBV28
CDR3 protein: CASSVPGQGVSGYTF
CDR3 DNA: TGTGCCAGCAGCGTACCGGGACAGGGGGTTAGTGGCTACACCTTC

D gene: .
clone size: .
J gene: TRBJ1-5
CDR3 length: 15
V gene: TRBV2
CDR3 protein: CASRGNNYSNQPQHF
CDR3 DNA: TGTGCCAGCAGAGGCAACAACTATAGCAATCAGCCCCAGCATTTT

D gene: TRBD1
clone size: .
J gene: TRBJ2-1
CDR3 length: 15
V gene: TRBV28
CDR3 protein: CASSRGDRRGNEQFF
CDR3 DNA: TGTGCCAGCAGTAGGGGGGACAGGCGGGGCAATGAGCAGTTCTTC

D gene: TRBD1
clone size: .
J gene: TRBJ2-7
CDR3 length: 14
V gene: TRBV5-1
CDR3 protein: CASSFLQGKDEQYF
CDR3 DNA: TGCGCCAGCAGCTTTTTACAGGGGAAGGACGAGCAGTACTTC

D gene: .
clone size: .
J gene: TRBJ1-5
CDR3 length: 12
V gene: TRBV12-3/TRBV12-4
CDR3 protein: CASSQGNQPQHF
CDR3 DNA: TGTGCCAGCAGTCAGGGGAATCAGCCCCAGCATTTT

D gene: TRBD1
clone size: .
J gene: TRBJ2-7
CDR3 length: 14
V gene: TRBV6-5
CDR3 protein: CASSSGQEIYEQYF
CDR3 DNA: TGTGCCAGCAGTTCCGGACAGGAGATCTACGAGCAGTACTTC

D gene: TRBD1
clone size: .
J gene: TRBJ1-4
CDR3 length: 15
V gene: TRBV4-1
CDR3 protein: CASSQYRTGDEKLFF
CDR3 DNA: TGCGCCAGCAGCCAATATCGGACAGGTGATGAAAAACTGTTTTTT

D gene: .
clone size: .
J gene: TRBJ2-1
CDR3 length: 13
V gene: TRBV1
CDR3 protein: CTSSPASGNEQFF
CDR3 DNA: TGCACCAGCAGCCCAGCTTCGGGCAATGAGCAGTTCTTC

D gene: TRBD1
clone size: .
J gene: TRBJ1-3
CDR3 length: 18
V gene: TRBV10-2
CDR3 protein: CASGGPGGAGPSGNTIYF
CDR3 DNA: TGCGCCAGCGGTGGGCCAGGGGGCGCCGGCCCCTCTGGAAACACCATATATTTT

D gene: .
clone size: .
J gene: TRBJ1-1
CDR3 length: 11
V gene: TRBV6-6
CDR3 protein: CASSHKTEAFF
CDR3 DNA: TGTGCCAGCAGCCACAAGACTGAAGCTTTCTTT

D gene: .
clone size: .
J gene: TRBJ2-1
CDR3 length: 12
V gene: TRBV19
CDR3 protein: CASSLNNNEQFF
CDR3 DNA: TGTGCCAGTAGTCTTAACAACAATGAGCAGTTCTTC

D gene: TRBD1
clone size: .
J gene: TRBJ2-7
CDR3 length: 16
V gene: TRBV5-1
CDR3 protein: CASSLSRTGWRDEQYF
CDR3 DNA: TGCGCCAGCAGCTTGTCCAGGACAGGGTGGAGGGACGAGCAGTACTTC

D gene: TRBD1
clone size: .
J gene: TRBJ2-2
CDR3 length: 14
V gene: TRBV5-1
CDR3 protein: CASSEQGYTGELFF
CDR3 DNA: TGCGCCAGCAGCGAACAGGGGTACACCGGGGAGCTGTTTTTT

D gene: TRBD1
clone size: .
J gene: TRBJ1-6
CDR3 length: 14
V gene: TRBV30
CDR3 protein: CAWHRDSDNSPLHF
CDR3 DNA: TGTGCCTGGCACCGGGACAGCGATAATTCACCCCTCCACTTT

D gene: .
clone size: .
J gene: TRBJ2-5
CDR3 length: 16
V gene: TRBV5-5
CDR3 protein: CASSPREGGDGETQYF
CDR3 DNA: TGTGCCAGCAGCCCCAGGGAGGGGGGCGATGGGGAGACCCAGTACTTC

D gene: TRBD1
clone size: .
J gene: TRBJ2-7
CDR3 length: 14
V gene: TRBV5-1
CDR3 protein: CASSTRDRGNEQYF
CDR3 DNA: TGCGCCAGCAGCACGCGGGACAGGGGGAACGAGCAGTACTTC

D gene: TRBD1
clone size: .
J gene: TRBJ2-1
CDR3 length: 13
V gene: TRBV30
CDR3 protein: CAWSVQAGGEQFF
CDR3 DNA: TGTGCCTGGAGTGTACAGGCAGGGGGTGAGCAGTTCTTC

D gene: TRBD2
clone size: once
J gene: TRBJ2-1
CDR3 length: 16
V gene: TRBV9
CDR3 protein: CASSVQLAGANNEQFF
CDR3 DNA: TGTGCCAGCAGCGTCCAATTAGCGGGAGCAAACAATGAGCAGTTCTTC

D gene: .
clone size: .
J gene: TRBJ2-7
CDR3 length: 12
V gene: TRBV27
CDR3 protein: CASSLTPHEQYF
CDR3 DNA: TGTGCCAGCAGTTTGACTCCGCACGAGCAGTACTTC

D gene: TRBD1
clone size: .
J gene: TRBJ2-7
CDR3 length: 15
V gene: TRBV9
CDR3 protein: CASSVETGRSYEQYF
CDR3 DNA: TGTGCCAGCAGCGTAGAGACAGGGAGATCCTACGAGCAGTACTTC

D gene: .
clone size: .
J gene: TRBJ1-4
CDR3 length: 15
V gene: TRBV21-1
CDR3 protein: CASSKSGGINEKLFF
CDR3 DNA: TGTGCCAGCAGCAAAAGTGGGGGGATTAATGAAAAACTGTTTTTT

D gene: .
clone size: .
J gene: TRBJ1-6
CDR3 length: 15
V gene: TRBV5-1
CDR3 protein: CASSPSSPYNSPLHF
CDR3 DNA: TGCGCCAGCAGCCCCTCTAGCCCTTATAATTCACCCCTCCACTTT

D gene: TRBD2
clone size: .
J gene: TRBJ2-2
CDR3 length: 17
V gene: TRBV30
CDR3 protein: CAWGPLAGGLGTGELFF
CDR3 DNA: TGTGCCTGGGGACCCCTAGCGGGGGGGCTGGGGACCGGGGAGCTGTTTTTT

D gene: .
clone size: .
J gene: TRBJ1-1
CDR3 length: 14
V gene: TRBV25-1
CDR3 protein: CASSESGPGQDAFF
CDR3 DNA: TGTGCCAGCAGTGAATCTGGACCGGGACAAGACGCTTTCTTT

D gene: .
clone size: .
J gene: TRBJ1-6
CDR3 length: 15
V gene: TRBV7-2
CDR3 protein: CASSLAWGGNSPLHF
CDR3 DNA: TGTGCCAGCAGCTTAGCGTGGGGAGGAAATTCACCCCTCCACTTT

D gene: TRBD2
clone size: .
J gene: TRBJ2-2
CDR3 length: 16
V gene: TRBV5-1
CDR3 protein: CASSLSSGGRTGELFF
CDR3 DNA: TGCGCCAGCAGCTTGTCGAGCGGGGGGCGAACCGGGGAGCTGTTTTTT

D gene: .
clone size: few
J gene: TRBJ1-4
CDR3 length: 14
V gene: TRBV5-1
CDR3 protein: CASTLSNPKEKLFF
CDR3 DNA: TGCGCCAGCACCCTCTCCAATCCTAAGGAAAAACTGTTTTTT

D gene: .
clone size: .
J gene: TRBJ1-1
CDR3 length: 13
V gene: TRBV7-3
CDR3 protein: CASSLNGDTEAFF
CDR3 DNA: TGTGCCAGCAGCTTAAACGGGGACACTGAAGCTTTCTTT

D gene: TRBD1
clone size: .
J gene: TRBJ1-3
CDR3 length: 18
V gene: TRBV5-1
CDR3 protein: CASSSGQGAISFGNTIYF
CDR3 DNA: TGCGCCAGCAGCTCCGGACAGGGGGCGATTTCGTTTGGAAACACCATATATTTT